The present TCR beta chain was sequenced within a study of CD8+CD57+ T cells in acquired aplastic anemia. Looking at the study overall: Each DNA sample taken from sorted CD4+ and CD8+ cells came to approximately 3 ug on average.

Trimming took 6 bases from V and 13 from J; bases not matched to a gene: 11. Germline assignment: CDR1 SQVTM and CDR2 ANQGSEA. There are 12 residues in the CDR3. Genomic DNA was employed as the template in profiling TCR beta VDJ and CDR3. Via MiXCR, TCRdb re-called the reads, giving one row per CDR3 protein. The sample records 400,000 to 500,000 distinct CDR3 sequences, around 72% being singletons. The rearrangement links TRBV29-1 to TRBJ2-1, with 8 bases aligning to TRBD2. Sequenced: sorted CD4+, CD8+, or CD8+CD57+ T cells (not recorded which) from PBMCs. The receptor was isolated from a human donor in good health, serving as a control. In nucleotides, the CDR3 is TGCAGCGTAGTCAATAGCGGGGCCACACAGTTCTTC. Translating it yields CSVVNSGATQFF.